Shown below are 25 T cell receptor beta chains from a single sample sequenced in a study of T cell responses to AZD1222 COVID-19 vaccine. Sequencing used immunoSEQ multiplex PCR; TCRdb keeps in-frame clones, though not all of them. In the table there are approximately 210,000 clones, about 89% of which are singletons. The sequencing here drew on peripheral blood, taken 28 days after the second AZD1222 dose. These receptors came from an adult who received the AZD1222 COVID-19 vaccine.

The chain combines TRBV5-1 with TRBJ1-2; D is uncertain. CDR1 SGHRS and CDR2 YFSETQ come from the germline V gene. V was shortened by 1 base and J by 4 bases, with 14 bases between the two germline ends. The CDR3 runs 15 residues. CDR3 region: CASSLTQAKIYGYTF. The CDR3, as DNA: TGCGCCAGCAGCTTGACCCAGGCGAAAATCTATGGCTACACCTTC.

The chain uses TRBV28 and TRBJ1-1; weak D call: TRBD1 (6 bases). This CDR3 comprises 15 residues. CDR1 is MDHEN, CDR2 SYDVKM, per germline. V was pared by 4 bases and J by 0 bases, with 12 bases between. The CDR3 sequence: CASSSPGDMNTEAFF. The DNA of the CDR3 is TGTGCCAGCAGTTCCCCAGGGGATATGAACACTGAAGCTTTCTTT.

Concerning this clone itself: Additional DNA sequences in this sample encode the identical CDR3. The chain combines TRBV2 with TRBJ2-7, with D unresolved. Trimming left V 6 bases short and J 0 bases short, with 0 bases between. The CDR3 is 10 amino acids. The germline V gene has CDR1 SNHLY and CDR2 FYNNEI. CDR3 DNA sequence: TGTGCCAGCAGCTCCTACGAGCAGTACTTC. It specifies CASSSYEQYF. Supplemented by reference TRBV2 and TRBJ2-7, the full variable domain reads EPEVTQTPSHQVTQMGQEVILRCVPISNHLYFYWYRQILGQKVEFLVSFYNNEISEKSEIFDDQFSVERPDGSNFTLKIRSTKLEDSAMYFCASSSYEQYFGPGTRLTVT.

V is TRBV18 and J is TRBJ1-1; the D is unclear. Trimming took off 4 bases at V and 0 bases at J, with 12 bases between the two ends. Germline assignment: CDR1 KGHSH and CDR2 LQKENI. The CDR3 has 15 residues. The CDR3 DNA reads as TGTGCCAGCTCACTCGGTCAGGCGATGAACACTGAAGCTTTCTTT. This gives the protein CASSLGQAMNTEAFF.

This chain connects TRBV18 to TRBJ1-5; 12 nucleotides align to TRBD1. The CDR3 runs to 17 residues. V gave up 3 bases and J gave up 2 bases; unmatched junction bases: 5. Germline CDR1 is KGHSH and CDR2 is LQKENI. The CDR3 loop is CASSPGQGALGNQPQHF. As DNA, the CDR3 is TGTGCCAGCTCACCGGGACAGGGGGCGCTGGGCAATCAGCCCCAGCATTTT.

This sequence joins TRBV15 and TRBJ1-3; a possible D gene is TRBD1 (5 bases). There are 15 residues in the CDR3. The germline V gene encodes CDR1 LNHNV and CDR2 YYDKDF (reference sequence). Trimming left V 4 bases short and J 1 base short, with 11 bases between. DNA for the CDR3: TGTGCCACCAGCAAGACAGTTCCTTCTGGAAACACCATATATTTT. Its protein product is CATSKTVPSGNTIYF.

The V and J genes are TRBV6-2 or TRBV6-3 and TRBJ1-1, with 7 bases that match TRBD1. CDR3 length: 14 residues. CDR1 MNHEY and CDR2 SVGEGT come from the germline V gene. V lost 8 bases and J lost 1; bases outside the gene matches: 7. CDR3 DNA sequence: TGTGCCAGCCGCCCGGGACAGCCGAACACTGAAGCTTTCTTT. Amino acids: CASRPGQPNTEAFF.

The rearrangement links TRBV28 to TRBJ1-2, with TRBD1 matching 7 bases. V lost 5 bases to trimming and J lost 4 bases; unmatched junction nucleotides: 1. Germline V gene data show CDR1 as MDHEN and CDR2 as SYDVKM. This CDR3 has 12 amino acids. In DNA form, the CDR3 reads TGTGCCAGCAGTACAGGGGCCTATGGCTACACCTTC. It yields the protein CASSTGAYGYTF.

The chain is built from TRBV28 and TRBJ2-1, with TRBD2 as a possible D gene (6 bases). The germline V and J ends were trimmed by 5 bases and 5 bases, with 13 bases remaining between them. Germline CDR1 reads MDHEN; CDR2 reads SYDVKM. This CDR3 has 14 amino acids. For the CDR3, the DNA is TGTGCCAGCAGTCCAGGCGGGGCCAACAATGAGCAGTTCTTC. Its protein is CASSPGGANNEQFF.

The gene calls are TRBV18 and TRBJ2-3, with TRBD1 matching 9 bases. The CDR3 contains 15 residues. Per the germline V gene, CDR1 is KGHSH and CDR2 is LQKENI. Losses at the gene ends were 1 base for V and 4 bases for J; bases not matched to a gene: 3. The CDR3 bases are TGTGCCAGCTCACCACTGGACAGGGGCCCAGATACGCAGTATTTT. It codes for CASSPLDRGPDTQYF.

In regard to this clone: The same CDR3 is also encoded by other DNA sequences in this sample. J is TRBJ1-1 and V is TRBV28; no definite D call. Germline V gene lookup returns CDR1 MDHEN and CDR2 SYDVKM. V lost 2 bases to trimming and J lost 8 bases, with 9 bases between them. This CDR3 has 12 residues. CDR3 residues: CASSLGRGEAFF. The CDR3 nucleotides read TGTGCCAGCAGTTTAGGTCGAGGAGAAGCTTTCTTT.

The V and J genes are TRBV7-2 and TRBJ2-2, with D perhaps TRBD1 or TRBD2 (5 bases each). Trimming cost V 2 bases and J 2 bases, with 12 bases left between them. The CDR3 totals 16 residues. Germline values: CDR1 SGHTA, CDR2 FQGNSA. CDR3 loop: CASSLQGVSNTGELFF. CDR3 in DNA: TGTGCCAGCAGCTTACAGGGAGTCTCCAACACCGGGGAGCTGTTTTTT.

The chain employs TRBV11-2 and TRBJ1-2, with 9 bases lining up with TRBD1. Per the germline V gene, CDR1 is SGHAT and CDR2 is FQNNGV. The CDR3 extends over 18 amino acids. With V trimmed by 0 bases and J by 6 bases, 14 bases remained unmatched. The CDR3 region has the DNA TGTGCCAGCAGCTTAGATTTCGTCCCCTCCTGGACAGGGGATGGCTACACCTTC. Translation: CASSLDFVPSWTGDGYTF.

The CDR3: CASGAGAPGEQYF. The CDR3 DNA sequence: TGTGCCAGTGGTGCAGGGGCACCAGGCGAGCAGTACTTC. This chain uses TRBV6-5 with TRBJ2-7, with D tentatively TRBD1 (6 bases). This CDR3 contains 13 residues. Germline V gene lookup returns CDR1 MNHEY and CDR2 SVGAGI. With 9 bases removed from V and 6 bases from J, the gap between germline ends came to 18 bases.

The chain combines TRBV9 with TRBJ2-2; TRBD2 agrees at 10 bases. This CDR3 has 15 residues. CDR1 is SGDLS and CDR2 is YYNGEE in the germline V gene. V was pared by 4 bases and J by 9 bases, with 9 bases of the junction left unmatched. DNA of the CDR3: TGTGCCAGCAGCCTCGAAGCGGGAGGGCCATGGGAGCTGTTTTTT. Translating gives CASSLEAGGPWELFF.

The genes are TRBV19 and TRBJ1-5; 8 nucleotides match TRBD1. V was pared by 6 bases and J by 0 bases, with 4 bases of the junction left unmatched. Looked up from germline, CDR1 is LNHDA and CDR2 is SQIVND (reference sequence). The CDR3 runs to 15 residues. CDR3 protein: CASSYRGISNQPQHF. The CDR3, as DNA: TGTGCCAGTAGCTACAGGGGGATTAGCAATCAGCCCCAGCATTTT. Drawing the rest from reference TRBV19 and TRBJ1-5, the complete variable domain is DGGITQSPKYLFRKEGQNVTLSCEQNLNHDAMYWYRQDPGQGLRLIYYSQIVNDFQKGDIAEGYSVSREKKESFPLTVTSAQKNPTAFYLCASSYRGISNQPQHFGDGTRLSIL.

This chain links TRBV14 with TRBJ2-7; D may be TRBD1 (6 bases). The CDR3 sequence is 14 residues long. The V and J ends lost 7 bases and 3 bases respectively, with 16 bases between them. Germline V gives CDR1 SGHDN, CDR2 FVKESK. The CDR3 protein is CASTLGTGRYEQYF. CDR3 DNA sequence: TGTGCCAGCACCCTTGGTACAGGGCGCTACGAGCAGTACTTC.

The chain employs TRBV27 and TRBJ2-1; TRBD1 matches at 7 bases. The CDR3 consists of 15 residues. CDR1 and CDR2 from the germline V gene are MNHEY and SMNVEV (reference sequence). The V segment lost 1 base and the J segment 7 bases; nucleotides outside the gene matches: 7. The CDR3 DNA follows: TGTGCCAGCAGTTTATTCACGACAGGGCTTAATGAGCAGTTCTTC. Amino acids: CASSLFTTGLNEQFF.

This chain uses TRBV12-5 with TRBJ1-1; D is unclear. Trimming left V 5 bases short and J 1 base short, with 2 bases between. Looked up from germline, CDR1 is LGHNT and CDR2 is FRNRAP. The CDR3 is 11 amino acids. CDR3 sequence: CASGQNTEAFF. CDR3 nucleotide sequence: TGTGCTAGTGGTCAGAACACTGAAGCTTTCTTT.

The genes are TRBV19 and TRBJ2-2; 8 bases align to TRBD2. J lost 1 base, V lost 5 bases, and 3 bases had no gene match. This CDR3 comprises 15 residues. Germline V gene data show CDR1 as LNHDA and CDR2 as SQIVND (reference sequence). CDR3 loop: CASSPLAENTGELFF. The CDR3 coding sequence is TGTGCCAGTAGTCCACTAGCGGAGAACACCGGGGAGCTGTTTTTT.

The chain has TRBV6-6 and TRBJ2-7; TRBD2 matches 7 bases. Trimming at V came to 5 bases and at J to 4 bases, leaving 8 bases not matched to a gene. CDR3 length: 14 amino acids. The germline gives CDR1 MNHNY, CDR2 SVGAGI (reference sequence). Written as DNA, the CDR3 is TGTGCCAGCAGTCTGACTAGCCCAGGATACGAGCAGTACTTC. It specifies CASSLTSPGYEQYF.

V gene TRBV6-5 combines with J gene TRBJ1-1, with D maybe TRBD1 (6 bases). V shed 6 bases and J shed 5 bases, with 13 bases lying between them. The CDR3 consists of 13 residues. Germline values: CDR1 MNHEY, CDR2 SVGAGI. CDR3 residues: CASSHLQGTEAFF. The DNA of the CDR3 is TGTGCCAGCAGCCACCTCCAGGGGACTGAAGCTTTCTTT.

Details on this clone: Distinct nucleotide sequences in the sample also encode this CDR3. The chain links TRBV24-1 to TRBJ2-5; D is possibly TRBD1 or TRBD2 (6 bases each). The ends were cut back, 5 bases at V and 4 bases at J, with 13 bases in the middle. Germline CDR1 is KGHDR and CDR2 is SFDVKD. CDR3 length equals 14 residues. CDR3 sequence reads: CATSVSGGGETQYF. The CDR3 bases are TGTGCCACCAGTGTCTCCGGGGGCGGAGAGACCCAGTACTTC.

This clone occurred a few times. The J gene is TRBJ2-1, the V gene TRBV19; TRBD2 matches 9 bases. V lost 7 bases and J lost 4; bases outside the gene matches: 8. Germline V CDR1 and CDR2: LNHDA, SQIVND (reference sequence). The CDR3 length is 15 residues. CDR3 sequence: CASTWVAGGYNEQFF. The CDR3, as DNA: TGTGCCAGTACCTGGGTGGCGGGAGGGTACAATGAGCAGTTCTTC.

The chain has TRBV28 and TRBJ1-4; D not resolved. Trimming removed 2 bases at V and 0 bases at J, with 16 bases between. Germline V lookup: CDR1 MDHEN, CDR2 SYDVKM. There are 18 residues in the CDR3. The CDR3 coding sequence is TGTGCCAGCAGTTTAGGAGTCGGTACCGGGGCAACTAATGAAAAACTGTTTTTT. It yields the protein CASSLGVGTGATNEKLFF.